One and the same sample provided the 6 T cell receptor beta chains below, sequenced in a study of CD8 T cells in ankylosing spondylitis. TCRdb processed the 5' RACE reads anew with MiXCR; each CDR3 protein has one entry. The repertoire holds 250,000 to 400,000 distinct CDR3 sequences, with approximately 10% as singletons. Material: blood, either unsorted or a sorted T cell fraction (not recorded which). These receptors all stem from a female donor with ankylosing spondylitis or in good health (not recorded which).

This clonotype has a count of ten or more. V is TRBV7-8 and J is TRBJ1-5; no firm D call. Germline V gene lookup returns CDR1 SGHVS and CDR2 FQNEAQ. V lost 1 base, J lost 6 bases, and 4 bases lay in between. The CDR3 is 12 residues long. The CDR3 loop reads CASSLDFQPQHF. The DNA for the CDR3 is TGTGCCAGCAGCTTAGATTTTCAGCCCCAGCATTTT.

This clonotype turned up a few times. An end of the junction differs from the germline gene, which may be a read error. The genes are TRBV20-1 and TRBJ2-3; unclear D gene. The germline gives CDR1 DFQATT, CDR2 SNEGSKA (reference sequence). CDR3 length equals 15 residues. DNA of the CDR3: TGCAGTGCAAGAGACGCACAGAAGACAACAGATACGCAGTATTTT. It codes for CSARDAQKTTDTQYF.

This clonotype was found many times. The chain recombines TRBV12-3 or TRBV12-4 with TRBJ2-1; D ambiguous. V was pared by 5 bases and J by 0 bases, with 5 bases between. CDR3 length equals 13 residues. The CDR3 nucleotides read TGTGCCAGCAGTCCGGGCTCCTACAATGAGCAGTTCTTC. Translation: CASSPGSYNEQFF.

This clonotype was detected ten times or more. The V and J genes are TRBV30 and TRBJ2-2, with TRBD1 identical over 10 bases. The CDR3 spans 16 residues. Per the germline V gene, CDR1 is GTSNPN and CDR2 is SVGIG (reference sequence). Trimming took 7 bases from V and 4 from J; bases not matched to a gene: 12. The CDR3 protein is CALTPTGGVLTGELFF. The CDR3 DNA sequence: TGTGCCTTAACTCCGACAGGGGGCGTTCTCACCGGGGAGCTGTTTTTT. Supplemented by reference TRBV30 and TRBJ2-2, the full variable domain reads SQTIHQWPATLVQPVGSPLSLECTVEGTSNPNLYWYRQAAGRGLQLLFYSVGIGQISSEVPQNLSASRPQDRQFILSSKKLLLSDSGFYLCALTPTGGVLTGELFFGEGSRLTVL.

CDR3 region: CASKGFGSVNTEAFF. DNA of the CDR3: TGTGCCAGTAAGGGATTTGGTTCAGTGAACACTGAAGCTTTCTTT. The V and J genes are TRBV19 and TRBJ1-1; D unclear. In germline, CDR1 is LNHDA, CDR2 SQIVND (reference sequence). The V end lost 7 bases, the J end lost 0 bases, and 15 bases lay between the germline ends. The CDR3 is made up of 15 amino acids.

The table lists this clonotype with many counts. The chain couples TRBV5-6 to TRBJ2-7; the D gene is possibly TRBD1 (5 bases). V was shortened by 4 bases and J by 3 bases, with 23 bases between the two germline ends. Per the germline V gene, CDR1 is SGHDT and CDR2 is YYEEEE. The CDR3 has 17 residues. The CDR3 here is CASSRGSFLQPHYEQYF. The DNA for the CDR3 is TGTGCCAGCAGCAGGGGCTCGTTTTTACAGCCACACTACGAGCAGTACTTC.